Below, one TCR beta chain is given with its context. The antigen is undetermined. The data originate from a study of blood T cells in healthy people across ages. A sample-barcoded 5' primer and a J-beta primer mix were used in a second PCR of roughly 7 to 11 cycles. TCRdb redid the calling of the 5' RACE reads with MiXCR, one entry per CDR3 protein. The sample has around 900,000 distinct CDR3 sequences; roughly 50% are singletons. General study results and limits: Estimates drawn from one million T cells were deemed to understate diversity.

Isolating PBMCs gave at least 6.5 million of these cells per sample. The specimen sequenced was blood. This receptor was identified in a woman aged 55-75 years in good health.

Here the CDR3 DNA reads TGCAGTGCTCCGGACAGGGGAAGGCACAATGAGCAGTTCTTC. Protein product: CSAPDRGRHNEQFF. The chain combines TRBV20-1 with TRBJ2-1; 9 positions match TRBD1. CDR3 length: 14 amino acids. V shed 5 bases, J shed 5 bases, and the junction held 7 bases outside the gene matches. Germline V gene data show CDR1 as DFQATT and CDR2 as SNEGSKA (reference sequence).